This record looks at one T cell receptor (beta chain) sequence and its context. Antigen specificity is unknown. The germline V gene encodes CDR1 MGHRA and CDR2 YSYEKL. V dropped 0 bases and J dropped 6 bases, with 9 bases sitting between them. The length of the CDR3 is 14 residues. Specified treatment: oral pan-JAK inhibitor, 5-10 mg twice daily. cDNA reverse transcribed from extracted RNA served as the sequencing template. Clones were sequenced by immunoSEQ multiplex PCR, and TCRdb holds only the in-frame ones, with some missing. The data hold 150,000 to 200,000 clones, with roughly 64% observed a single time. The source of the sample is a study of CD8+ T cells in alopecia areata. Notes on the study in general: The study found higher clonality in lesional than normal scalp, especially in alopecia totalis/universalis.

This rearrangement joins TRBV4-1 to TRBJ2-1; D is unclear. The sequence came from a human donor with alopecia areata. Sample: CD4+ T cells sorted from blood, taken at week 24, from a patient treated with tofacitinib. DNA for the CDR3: TGCGCCAGCAGCCAAGATCCTTTTCCCAATGAGCAGTTCTTC. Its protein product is CASSQDPFPNEQFF.